What follows are 29 T cell receptor beta chains derived from one specimen sequenced in a study of regulatory T cells in long-lasting Graves disease. The time point: newly diagnosed GD, antithyroid drugs for less than 3 months. With RNA extracted from PBMCs as input, the TCR library was made. Library construction for TCR beta used iRepertoire HTBI primers and Arm-PCR of CDR3 regions. TCRdb passed the multiplex PCR reads through MiXCR, listing each CDR3 protein once. Among over 400,000 distinct CDR3 sequences listed, approximately 14% were seen once. These data also formed part of another study, on T cells in Graves' hyperthyroidism and ophthalmopathy.

The sequences come from peripheral blood mononuclear cells (PBMCs), collected at new diagnosis, from a patient treated with antithyroid drugs. Source of these receptors: a woman aged 45-59 years with Graves disease.

V and J are TRBV7-9 and TRBJ1-3, with D possibly TRBD1 on 6 matching bases. Germline V gene lookup returns CDR1 SEHNR and CDR2 FQNEAQ (reference sequence). CDR3 length equals 15 residues. Deletions cut 5 bases from V and 1 base from J, with 12 bases between. CDR3 DNA sequence: TGTGCCAGCAGCCCCCAGACAGGTTCTGGAAACACCATATATTTT. It translates to CASSPQTGSGNTIYF. The full variable domain, with the rest looked up from reference TRBV7-9 and TRBJ1-3, is DTGVSQNPRHKITKRGQNVTFRCDPISEHNRLYWYRQTLGQGPEFLTYFQNEAQLEKSRLLSDRFSAERPKGSFSTLEIQRTEQGDSAMYLCASSPQTGSGNTIYFGEGSWLTVV.

This clonotype was picked up many times. The chain uses TRBV28 and TRBJ2-1; 7 positions match TRBD1. The CDR3 contains 16 residues. The germline V gene encodes CDR1 MDHEN and CDR2 SYDVKM. The V segment lost 4 bases and the J segment 4 bases; nucleotides outside the gene matches: 10. CDR3 DNA sequence: TGTGCCAGCAGTTCCCAGGGGGATCACGCGTACAATGAGCAGTTCTTC. Its translation is CASSSQGDHAYNEQFF.

With respect to this clonotype: A much larger clone is a single base away; this may be a read error. The CDR3 ends on some other residue instead of the conserved phenylalanine or tryptophan, so this is likely a read error. The chain employs TRBV30 and TRBJ1-2; D gene unclear. Germline-derived CDR1 and CDR2 are GTSNPN and SVGIG (reference sequence). V lost 3 bases, J lost 4 bases, and 9 bases lay in between. The CDR3 loop spans 12 amino acids. The chain's CDR3 is CAWSGFAYGYTL. CDR3 bases: TGTGCCTGGAGCGGCTTTGCCTATGGCTACACCTTG.

There are many counts of this clonotype. The genes are TRBV7-9 and TRBJ2-7; 10 bases agree with TRBD2. The V and J ends lost 5 bases and 4 bases, in that order; junction bases with no gene match: 11. Germline CDR1 reads SEHNR; CDR2 reads FQNEAQ (reference sequence). This CDR3 is built from 16 residues. The CDR3 DNA reads as TGTGCCAGCAGCCCCGCCAGGGTAGCGGGAGGTTACGAGCAGTACTTC. Translation: CASSPARVAGGYEQYF.

The V call is TRBV12-5, the J call TRBJ2-3; TRBD2 is a possible D gene (6 bases). This CDR3 has 15 residues. Per germline, CDR1 LGHNT and CDR2 FRNRAP. V was pared by 6 bases and J by 3 bases, with 16 bases between. The CDR3 reads CASGRGDFSTDTQYF. CDR3 nucleotide sequence: TGTGCTAGTGGGCGCGGGGACTTCAGTACAGATACGCAGTATTTT.

The J gene is TRBJ1-3, the V gene TRBV9; D gene ambiguous. Trimming stripped 4 bases from V and 0 bases from J, with 11 bases between. This CDR3 is built from 15 residues. Germline assignment: CDR1 SGDLS and CDR2 YYNGEE. CDR3 amino acids: CASSLWQVSGNTIYF. The CDR3 DNA sequence: TGTGCCAGCAGCCTATGGCAGGTCTCTGGAAACACCATATATTTT.

There are many counts of this clonotype. The V and J genes are TRBV30 and TRBJ1-5; D call uncertain. Deletions cut 2 bases from V and 4 bases from J, with 9 bases between. This CDR3 has 13 residues. Germline V gene sequence: CDR1 GTSNPN, CDR2 SVGIG (reference sequence). CDR3 sequence: CAWSLSVNQPQHF. The CDR3 DNA follows: TGTGCCTGGAGTTTGTCGGTGAATCAGCCCCAGCATTTT. The variable domain in full, with the rest retrieved from reference TRBV30 and TRBJ1-5, is SQTIHQWPATLVQPVGSPLSLECTVEGTSNPNLYWYRQAAGRGLQLLFYSVGIGQISSEVPQNLSASRPQDRQFILSSKKLLLSDSGFYLCAWSLSVNQPQHFGDGTRLSIL.

This clonotype was seen at least ten times. The V and J genes are TRBV2 and TRBJ2-5; 9 nucleotides agree with TRBD1. This CDR3 spans 14 amino acids. V lost 5 bases and J lost 5; bases outside the gene matches: 6. Germline assignment: CDR1 SNHLY and CDR2 FYNNEI. CDR3 sequence (DNA): TGTGCCAGCAGTATAAACAGGGGGCGGGAGACCCAGTACTTC. Translation: CASSINRGRETQYF.

This clonotype was counted many times. The V and J genes are TRBV28 and TRBJ2-4, with D perhaps TRBD1 or TRBD2 (6 bases each). The V gene lost 7 bases and the J gene lost 9 bases, with 19 bases spanning the gap. The CDR3 length is 14 residues. Germline assignment: CDR1 MDHEN and CDR2 SYDVKM. The CDR3 spells CASTPGTPRGIQYF. In nucleotides, the CDR3 is TGTGCCAGCACCCCAGGGACTCCCAGGGGCATTCAGTACTTC.

This clonotype was seen repeatedly, ten times or more. This sequence joins TRBV2 and TRBJ1-1, with D maybe TRBD1 (6 bases). Germline-derived CDR1 and CDR2 are SNHLY and FYNNEI. The V end lost 2 bases, the J end lost 5 bases, and 15 bases lay between the germline ends. The CDR3 contains 15 residues. The CDR3 sequence: CASSEYGRGRTEAFF. The CDR3 DNA follows: TGTGCCAGCAGTGAATACGGCAGGGGACGTACTGAAGCTTTCTTT.

The chain links TRBV19 to TRBJ2-5, with TRBD1 identical over 7 bases. Germline V gives CDR1 LNHDA, CDR2 SQIVND (reference sequence). The length of the CDR3 is 16 residues. V shed 1 base, J shed 5 bases, and the junction held 10 bases outside the gene matches. CDR3: CASSIVGTALEETQYF. The CDR3 region has the DNA TGTGCCAGTAGTATAGTAGGGACAGCGCTGGAGGAGACCCAGTACTTC.

This sequence joins TRBV3-1 and TRBJ1-6; D perhaps matches TRBD1 (6 bases). The germline CDR1 and CDR2 sequences are LGHDT and YNNKEL (reference sequence). The V and J ends lost 3 bases and 8 bases respectively, with 17 bases between them. The CDR3 is made up of 16 amino acids. CDR3 loop: CASSQKQGMRDSPLHF. As DNA, the CDR3 is TGTGCCAGCAGCCAGAAACAGGGCATGAGAGATTCACCCCTCCACTTT.

At least ten counts were recorded for this clonotype. V is TRBV30 and J is TRBJ1-2; 7 bases align to TRBD1. This CDR3 is built from 14 residues. V was clipped by 4 bases and J by 4 bases; unmatched bases: 9. Germline V lookup: CDR1 GTSNPN, CDR2 SVGIG (reference sequence). CDR3 nucleotides: TGTGCCTGGATTATAGGGGGCGCGAGCTATGGCTACACCTTC. The encoded protein is CAWIIGGASYGYTF.

A word on this clonotype: Given a much more abundant clone one base away, this may be a read error. The rearrangement uses TRBV29-1 and TRBJ2-1; TRBD2 is a possible D gene (6 bases). This CDR3 is built from 13 residues. Germline V gene sequence: CDR1 SQVTM, CDR2 ANQGSEA. The germline V and J ends were trimmed by 6 bases and 1 base, with 10 bases remaining between them. For the CDR3, the DNA is TGCAGCGTAGCGAGCGGGTCCTACAATGAGCAGTTCTTC. This codes for CSVASGSYNEQFF.

This clonotype was observed many times. The J gene is TRBJ2-7, the V gene TRBV5-1; 12 bases are shared with TRBD2. J was trimmed by 2 bases and V by 4 bases; bases with no gene match: 4. This CDR3 has 15 amino acids. From germline, CDR1 is SGHRS and CDR2 YFSETQ. The CDR3 region is CASSRLAGETYEQYF. The DNA of the CDR3 is TGCGCCAGCAGCCGACTAGCGGGAGAGACCTACGAGCAGTACTTC.

This clonotype was counted ten times or more. The chain joins TRBV6-1 to TRBJ1-5, with D tentatively TRBD1 (5 bases). Trimming shortened V by 2 bases and J by 3 bases, and 14 bases separated the two germline ends. Germline V CDR1 and CDR2: MNHNS, SASEGT. The CDR3 is 16 amino acids. CDR3 sequence (DNA): TGTGCCAGCAGTGAAAGGCCCCGGGACCCCAATCAGCCCCAGCATTTT. It encodes CASSERPRDPNQPQHF.

This clonotype has at least ten counts. The CDR3 bases are TGTGCCAGCAAAGCATTGGGGCAGGGTACCGGGGAGCTGTTTTTT. Translation gives CASKALGQGTGELFF. The chain recombines TRBV6-1 with TRBJ2-2; TRBD1 might be the D (5 bases). CDR1 MNHNS and CDR2 SASEGT come from the germline V gene. With 7 bases removed from V and 5 bases from J, the gap between germline ends came to 17 bases. CDR3 size: 15 residues.

In its sample, this clonotype was seen many times. The chain carries TRBV11-2 and TRBJ2-1; 10 bases are shared with TRBD2. Trimming cost V 5 bases and J 6 bases; bases outside gene matches: 13. The CDR3 is 17 amino acids. The germline V gene encodes CDR1 SGHAT and CDR2 FQNNGV. CDR3 loop: CASSPAGLAGVLNEQFF. CDR3 sequence (DNA): TGTGCCAGCAGCCCAGCGGGGCTAGCGGGAGTTCTCAATGAGCAGTTCTTC.

The genes are TRBV6-1 and TRBJ1-1; D possibly corresponds to TRBD1 (6 bases). The CDR3 totals 16 residues. V lost 8 bases, J lost 2 bases, and 21 bases lay in between. Germline values: CDR1 MNHNS, CDR2 SASEGT. In DNA, the CDR3 is TGTGCCAGCGGCCTACAGGGCTTTCTAACTAACACTGAAGCTTTCTTT. As protein: CASGLQGFLTNTEAFF.

This clonotype was observed many times. J is TRBJ1-3 and V is TRBV3-1; a weak D match, TRBD1 (5 bases). The CDR3 has 15 amino acids. CDR1 LGHDT and CDR2 YNNKEL come from the germline V gene (reference sequence). The V end was cut by 4 bases, the J end by 0 bases, with 10 bases between. Here the CDR3 reads CASSRPTDSGNTIYF. CDR3 in DNA: TGTGCCAGCAGCCGACCGACAGACTCTGGAAACACCATATATTTT.

This clonotype came up many times. V and J are TRBV5-5 and TRBJ2-7, with 10 bases matching TRBD1. Germline-derived CDR1 and CDR2 are SGHKS and YYEKEE (reference sequence). This CDR3 is 14 amino acids long. Losses at the gene ends were 2 bases for V and 3 bases for J; bases not matched to a gene: 2. The CDR3 coding sequence is TGTGCCAGCAGCTTTAGGGACAGGGGCTACGAGCAGTACTTC. This encodes CASSFRDRGYEQYF.

This clonotype has a count of ten or more. The chain employs TRBV10-2 and TRBJ2-2, with 9 bases aligning to TRBD2. Germline CDR1 reads WSHSY; CDR2 reads SAAADI. V gave up 0 bases and J gave up 7 bases; unmatched junction bases: 15. The CDR3 runs 19 residues. In nucleotides, the CDR3 is TGCGCCAGCAGTGAGTCGACCAGCGGGAGGTCGCGGACTCTCGGGGAGCTGTTTTTT. This encodes CASSESTSGRSRTLGELFF.

This clonotype turned up a few times. The V gene is TRBV6-1, the J gene TRBJ2-1; D might be TRBD2 (6 bases). Germline CDR1 is MNHNS and CDR2 is SASEGT. The CDR3 is 16 residues long. Trimming left V 4 bases short and J 7 bases short, with 20 bases between. The DNA for the CDR3 is TGTGCCAGCAGTGTGACCCCGGGTCTAGCGCCGAATGAGCAGTTCTTC. This codes for CASSVTPGLAPNEQFF.

Many counts were recorded for this clonotype. The chain couples TRBV28 to TRBJ1-5, with 7 bases matching TRBD1. From germline, CDR1 is MDHEN and CDR2 SYDVKM. V shed 4 bases, J shed 2 bases, and the junction held 5 bases outside the gene matches. The CDR3 spans 15 residues. The chain's CDR3 is CASSYRGRGNQPQHF. Here the CDR3 DNA reads TGTGCCAGCAGTTACAGGGGTAGAGGCAATCAGCCCCAGCATTTT. The variable domain in full, with the rest retrieved from reference TRBV28 and TRBJ1-5, is DVKVTQSSRYLVKRTGEKVFLECVQDMDHENMFWYRQDPGLGLRLIYFSYDVKMKEKGDIPEGYSVSREKKERFSLILESASTNQTSMYLCASSYRGRGNQPQHFGDGTRLSIL.

This clonotype was found a few times. The V gene is TRBV7-2, the J gene TRBJ2-7; 9 bases fit TRBD1. This CDR3 region has 16 residues. The J segment lost 3 bases and the V segment lost 1 base, leaving 7 bases of the junction unmatched. Per the germline V gene, CDR1 is SGHTA and CDR2 is FQGNSA. In nucleotides, the CDR3 is TGTGCCAGCAGCTTAGTTCTTTGGGGACAGGGCTACGAGCAGTACTTC. Protein product: CASSLVLWGQGYEQYF.

Worth noting for this clonotype: A single base separates this from a much larger clone, so it may be a read error. CDR3 sequence (DNA): TGTGCCAGCAGAATGACTAGCGGGAGTCCAGATACGCAGTATTTT. It is translated as CASRMTSGSPDTQYF. The V call is TRBV5-5, the J call TRBJ2-3; 12 bases are a match to TRBD2. This CDR3 spans 15 amino acids. V gave up 5 bases and J gave up 4 bases; unmatched junction bases: 5. Germline V lookup: CDR1 SGHKS, CDR2 YYEKEE (reference sequence).

This clonotype turned up a few times. V and J are TRBV7-9 and TRBJ1-1; no reliable D call. The V gene lost 1 base and the J gene lost 4 bases, with 13 bases spanning the gap. This CDR3 is 15 amino acids long. In germline, CDR1 is SEHNR, CDR2 FQNEAQ (reference sequence). DNA of the CDR3: TGTGCCAGCAGCTTAGAGGCGCCGGGGAGCACTGAAGCTTTCTTT. It specifies CASSLEAPGSTEAFF.

Many counts were recorded for this clonotype. This sequence joins TRBV2 and TRBJ2-7; D not certain. Between the trimmed V and J ends, which lost 8 bases and 0 bases, there was a span of 14 bases. This CDR3 contains 14 residues. Germline V CDR1 and CDR2: SNHLY, FYNNEI. CDR3: CASDTQFSSYEQYF. For the CDR3, the DNA is TGTGCCAGCGATACACAGTTTAGCTCCTACGAGCAGTACTTC.

This clonotype showed up just a few times. The gene calls are TRBV27 and TRBJ2-5, with D possibly TRBD2 on 6 matching bases. The CDR3 length is 15 residues. Trimming removed 2 bases at V and 4 bases at J, with 14 bases between. CDR1 and CDR2 (germline): MNHEY, SMNVEV (reference sequence). The DNA of the CDR3 is TGTGCCAGCAGTTTAGGCCCCGGAGGGGTAGAGACCCAGTACTTC. Protein product: CASSLGPGGVETQYF.